A selection of T cell receptor beta chains follows, all from one sample in a study of cytomegalovirus exposure and HLA in healthy donors. Profiled with immunoSEQ multiplex PCR; TCRdb holds only in-frame clones, not every one. The sample has fewer than 65,000 clones, roughly four fifths seen once. The sequenced sample was PBMCs. These receptors were taken from a man aged 25 to 40 in good health and CMV-seronegative. Both conserved end residues are part of each CDR3. The order of the fields is D gene, V gene, J gene, clone size, CDR3 protein, CDR3 DNA. The D gene is left open where the match is weak. Clone size is stated in some rows and not others, as once, few, many or a class when expanded.

.	TRBV18	TRBJ2-5	.	CASSPGLRETQYF	TGTGCCAGCTCACCAGGATTGCGGGAGACCCAGTACTTC
.	TRBV10-2	TRBJ2-2	.	CASSLYGWRAGELLF	TGCGCCAGCAGCCTGTATGGTTGGCGGGCCGGGGAGCTGCTTTTT
.	TRBV5-4	TRBJ2-7	.	CASSLARTPGYEQYF	TGTGCCAGCAGCTTGGCCAGGACACCCGGCTACGAGCAGTACTTC
TRBD2	TRBV5-6	TRBJ2-7	few	CASSFSLAAYEQYF	TGTGCCAGCAGCTTTTCACTAGCGGCCTACGAGCAGTACTTC
TRBD2	TRBV5-1	TRBJ2-5	.	CASSLAGGREETQYF	TGCGCCAGCAGCTTGGCGGGCGGGAGAGAGGAGACCCAGTACTTC
TRBD1	TRBV10-1	TRBJ2-5	.	CASSETTRGLVETQYF	TGCGCCAGCAGTGAGACAACCAGGGGGCTAGTGGAGACCCAGTACTTC
TRBD1	TRBV18	TRBJ2-1	.	CASSPARGNEQFF	TGTGCCAGCTCACCCGCCAGGGGGAATGAGCAGTTCTTC
.	TRBV19	TRBJ1-4	.	CASRQERRRGEKLFF	TGTGCCAGTAGACAGGAGCGACGTCGAGGTGAAAAACTGTTTTTT
TRBD1	TRBV4-1	TRBJ2-7	.	CASSQDRTGYYEQYF	TGCGCCAGCAGCCAAGATAGGACAGGGTACTACGAGCAGTACTTC
TRBD1	TRBV9	TRBJ1-2	.	CASSADRRDRNYGYTF	TGTGCCAGCAGCGCCGACCGTCGGGACAGGAACTATGGCTACACCTTC
TRBD1	TRBV7-6	TRBJ1-1	few	CASSLGTGGSKAFF	TGTGCCAGCAGTTTAGGGACAGGGGGCTCTAAAGCTTTCTTT
TRBD2	TRBV5-6	TRBJ2-3	few	CASSFGGSWADTQYF	TGTGCCAGCAGCTTCGGCGGGAGTTGGGCAGATACGCAGTATTTT
.	TRBV9	TRBJ2-1	.	CASSVGAGRLYNEQFF	TGTGCCAGCAGCGTAGGGGCAGGTCGGTTATACAATGAGCAGTTCTTC
.	TRBV6-5	TRBJ2-1	.	CASKALLGGANEQFF	TGTGCCAGCAAAGCCCTGCTTGGAGGGGCTAATGAGCAGTTCTTC
.	TRBV30	TRBJ2-7	.	CAWSVPPLFYEQYF	TGTGCCTGGAGTGTACCCCCCCTTTTCTACGAGCAGTACTTC
TRBD1	TRBV4-1	TRBJ1-6	.	CASNRGSSYNSPLHF	TGCGCCAGTAACAGGGGGAGCTCCTATAATTCACCCCTCCACTTT
TRBD1	TRBV28	TRBJ2-7	once	CASTTGGIYEQYF	TGTGCCAGTACGACAGGGGGCATCTACGAGCAGTACTTC
TRBD1	TRBV30	TRBJ1-1	.	CAWRTPGQLNTEAFF	TGTGCCTGGCGAACACCGGGACAGCTGAACACTGAAGCTTTCTTT
.	TRBV7-9	TRBJ1-1	.	CASSSIRDPRDTEAFF	TGTGCCAGCAGCTCCATACGTGACCCTCGGGACACTGAAGCTTTCTTT
.	TRBV6-5	TRBJ1-2	.	CASRPSGGTGGYTF	TGTGCCAGCAGGCCATCCGGGGGGACTGGGGGCTACACCTTC
TRBD2	TRBV5-1	TRBJ2-7	.	CASSLPPPGTSSSEQYF	TGCGCCAGCAGTCTACCCCCACCTGGGACTAGTAGCAGCGAGCAGTACTTC
.	TRBV6-5	TRBJ1-3	once	CASSYSYAYRNTIYF	TGTGCCAGCAGTTACTCTTATGCGTATAGAAACACCATATATTTT
.	TRBV7-8	TRBJ2-7	.	CASSFRQDYEQYF	TGTGCCAGCAGCTTTAGACAGGACTACGAGCAGTACTTC
.	TRBV4-3	TRBJ1-3	few	CASSQDLAVAPGNTIYF	TGCGCCAGCAGCCAAGATTTGGCGGTAGCACCTGGAAACACCATATATTTT
TRBD2	TRBV6-1	TRBJ2-3	.	CASSLGSGSADTQYF	TGTGCCAGCAGTCTCGGTAGCGGGAGCGCAGATACGCAGTATTTT
.	TRBV19	TRBJ1-1	.	CASNPGLWNTEAFF	TGTGCCAGTAATCCGGGACTTTGGAACACTGAAGCTTTCTTT
TRBD1	TRBV6-5	TRBJ2-7	.	CASSYSRQGNYEQYF	TGTGCCAGCAGTTACTCGAGACAGGGGAACTACGAGCAGTACTTC
.	TRBV5-1	TRBJ2-5	once	CASSLGGSETQYF	TGCGCCAGCAGCTTGGGAGGGTCGGAGACCCAGTACTTC
.	TRBV7-8	TRBJ1-1	.	CASSLLTTNTEAFF	TGTGCCAGCAGCTTACTTACAACGAACACTGAAGCTTTCTTT
.	TRBV6-1	TRBJ1-6	.	CASSEAGGINSPLHF	TGTGCCAGCAGTGAAGCGGGAGGGATCAATTCACCCCTCCACTTT
.	TRBV11-2	TRBJ1-2	.	CASSPRTADYGYTF	TGTGCCAGCAGCCCCAGGACAGCTGACTATGGCTACACCTTC
TRBD1	TRBV11-2	TRBJ1-1	.	CASSPWTGNTEAFF	TGTGCCAGCAGCCCATGGACAGGCAACACTGAAGCTTTCTTT
TRBD1	TRBV19	TRBJ2-1	.	CASSIGQGVVDEQFF	TGTGCCAGTAGTATTGGGCAGGGGGTAGTTGATGAGCAGTTCTTC
.	TRBV2	TRBJ2-5	.	CANGGLGETQYF	TGTGCCAACGGAGGCTTAGGAGAGACCCAGTACTTC
.	TRBV7-9	TRBJ2-3	.	CASTPKGETTDTQYF	TGTGCCAGCACCCCGAAGGGAGAGACCACAGATACGCAGTATTTT
.	TRBV5-7	TRBJ2-3	.	CASSPRQCRCTDTQYF	TGTGCCAGCAGCCCCCGTCAATGCAGATGCACAGATACGCAGTATTTT
.	TRBV7-9	TRBJ1-2	.	CASSGGGFNYGYTF	TGTGCCAGCAGCGGGGGGGGTTTTAACTATGGCTACACCTTC
.	TRBV6-6	TRBJ2-5	.	CASSPRETQYF	TGCGCCAGCAGTCCCCGAGAGACCCAGTACTTC
TRBD1	TRBV30	TRBJ2-7	.	CAWSIGGAAYEQYF	TGTGCCTGGAGTATAGGGGGCGCGGCCTACGAGCAGTACTTC
.	TRBV7-9	TRBJ2-1	.	CAIPTGDSYNEQFF	TGTGCCATCCCGACAGGAGACTCCTACAATGAGCAGTTCTTC
TRBD2	TRBV5-1	TRBJ2-3	once	CASSLAGTSGGGDTQYF	TGCGCCAGCAGCTTGGCCGGGACTAGCGGGGGCGGGGATACGCAGTATTTT
TRBD2	TRBV25-1	TRBJ2-1	.	CASSWGGNEQFF	TGTGCCAGCAGTTGGGGGGGGAATGAGCAGTTCTTC
TRBD2	TRBV5-4	TRBJ2-1	.	CASSLGLAGVVLNEQFF	TGTGCCAGCAGCTTGGGACTAGCGGGAGTGGTTCTAAATGAGCAGTTCTTC
TRBD2	TRBV30	TRBJ2-1	.	CAWGRLAALGSYNEQFF	TGTGCCTGGGGGAGACTAGCGGCCTTAGGCTCCTACAATGAGCAGTTCTTC
TRBD1	TRBV19	TRBJ1-2	.	CASSILSGGYGYTF	TGTGCCAGTAGTATTCTCTCAGGGGGTTATGGCTACACCTTC
.	TRBV18	TRBJ1-1	.	CASSARDKAFF	TGTGCCAGCTCAGCCCGGGACAAAGCTTTCTTT
TRBD1	TRBV4-2	TRBJ2-3	.	CASSQDGTGGLTDTQYF	TGTGCCAGCAGCCAAGATGGGACAGGGGGGCTCACAGATACGCAGTATTTT
TRBD1	TRBV18	TRBJ2-2	.	CASSPVGTGRTNTGELFF	TGTGCCAGCTCACCAGTAGGGACAGGGAGGACGAACACCGGGGAGCTGTTTTTT
.	TRBV5-4	TRBJ2-1	.	CASSLKTSNEQFF	TGTGCCAGCAGCTTGAAGACTAGCAATGAGCAGTTCTTC
TRBD1	TRBV25-1	TRBJ2-7	.	CASRGQGLYEQYF	TGTGCCAGCAGAGGACAGGGACTCTACGAGCAGTACTTC
TRBD1	TRBV7-8	TRBJ1-2	.	CASSLGQASYGYTF	TGTGCCAGCAGCCTTGGACAGGCTTCCTATGGCTACACCTTC
TRBD2	TRBV5-1	TRBJ2-1	.	CASSLTSGRSHNEQFF	TGCGCCAGCAGCTTAACTAGCGGGAGGAGCCACAATGAGCAGTTCTTC
.	TRBV5-1	TRBJ1-1	once	CASSLGLTENTEAFF	TGCGCCAGCAGCTTGGGACTAACGGAGAACACTGAAGCTTTCTTT
TRBD1	TRBV11-3	TRBJ2-6	.	CASSQPGQGKAANVLTF	TGTGCCAGCAGCCAGCCTGGACAGGGTAAAGCGGCCAACGTCCTGACTTTC
.	TRBV7-8	TRBJ1-4	.	CASSLAEGANEKLFF	TGTGCCAGCAGCTTAGCGGAGGGTGCTAATGAAAAACTGTTTTTT
TRBD1	TRBV27	TRBJ2-7	.	CASSFGTGAVYEQYF	TGTGCCAGCAGTTTCGGGACAGGGGCTGTCTACGAGCAGTACTTC
TRBD1	TRBV29-1	TRBJ1-2	.	CSVGDRGSAGYTF	TGCAGCGTTGGGGACAGGGGGTCGGCAGGCTACACCTTC
TRBD2	TRBV29-1	TRBJ2-5	once	CSVELAGARETQYF	TGCAGCGTTGAACTAGCGGGGGCCCGGGAGACCCAGTACTTC
.	TRBV29-1	TRBJ2-1	.	CSVEVDRANEQFF	TGCAGCGTTGAGGTGGACAGAGCCAATGAGCAGTTCTTC